The following is a T cell receptor beta chain sequence with its context. Unique molecular identifiers featured in how the TCRbeta library was prepared. TCRdb ran MiXCR on the PCR reads and lists one entry per CDR3 protein. This sample has some 550,000 distinct CDR3 sequences; around 18% occur once, and the top ten carry more than 2.5%. This specimen belongs to a study of T-cell reconstitution after alpha-beta-depleted transplantation in children. The CDR3 has 15 residues. The germline V gene has CDR1 DFQATT and CDR2 SNEGSKA (reference sequence). Deletions cut 0 bases from V and 8 bases from J, with 18 bases between.

The sample was PBMCs from the stem cell graft donor, taken from the stem cell graft. The chain uses TRBV20-1 and TRBJ2-3; no firm D call. The source is a human donor who donated a stem cell graft to a child with acute lymphoblastic leukemia. The CDR3 region has the DNA TGCAGTGCTAGAGATCCTACCACCATGGCCGGTACGCAGTATTTT. It encodes CSARDPTTMAGTQYF.